This T cell receptor (beta chain) was found in a study of T-cell reconstitution after alpha-beta-depleted transplantation in children. The V end lost 4 bases, the J end lost 7 bases, and 14 bases lay between the germline ends. The CDR3 sequence is 12 residues long. The germline CDR1 and CDR2 sequences are SQVTM and ANQGSEA. To note about this clonotype: Its target is not known.

Researchers prepared the TCRbeta library using unique molecular identifiers, the study reports. TCRdb passed the PCR reads through MiXCR, listing each CDR3 protein once. The table has hundreds of thousands of distinct CDR3 sequences, 13% seen once. Study conclusions and caveats: T-cell counts and diversity were attributed mostly to newly produced T cells one year after transplant. Where some patients showed high TCRbeta diversity at day 60, it came from recipient T cells and thymic progenitors that had survived. Expanded clones from the graft, numbering several hundred, reportedly supplied alpha-beta T cells about two months after transplant.

The chain couples TRBV29-1 to TRBJ2-7; D remains unclear. The source of this sequence is a male patient between 10 and 17 years old who had a stem cell transplant for acute myeloid leukemia, so the T cells may come from the graft donor. Specimen: PBMCs, mostly from graft donor cells, collected 360 days after TCRalphabeta/CD19-depleted stem cell transplant. The CDR3 is CSVGSTRREQYF. CDR3 coding DNA: TGCAGCGTTGGAAGTACTCGACGAGAGCAGTACTTC.